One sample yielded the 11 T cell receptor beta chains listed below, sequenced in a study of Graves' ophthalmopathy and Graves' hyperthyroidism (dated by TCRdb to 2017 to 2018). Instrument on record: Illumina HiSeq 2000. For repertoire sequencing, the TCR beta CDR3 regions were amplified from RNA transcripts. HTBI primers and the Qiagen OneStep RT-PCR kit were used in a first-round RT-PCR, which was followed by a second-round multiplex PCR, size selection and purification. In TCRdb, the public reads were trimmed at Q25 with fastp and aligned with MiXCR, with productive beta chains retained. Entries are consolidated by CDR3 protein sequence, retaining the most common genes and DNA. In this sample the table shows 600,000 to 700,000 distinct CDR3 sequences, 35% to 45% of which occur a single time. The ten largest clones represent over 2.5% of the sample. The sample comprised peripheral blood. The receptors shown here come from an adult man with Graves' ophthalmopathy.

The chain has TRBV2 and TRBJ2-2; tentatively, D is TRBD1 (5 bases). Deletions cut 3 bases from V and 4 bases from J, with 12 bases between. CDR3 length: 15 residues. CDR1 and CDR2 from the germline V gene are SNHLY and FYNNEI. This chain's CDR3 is CASSERQGPTGELFF. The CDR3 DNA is TGTGCCAGCAGTGAGCGGCAGGGCCCCACCGGGGAGCTGTTTTTT.

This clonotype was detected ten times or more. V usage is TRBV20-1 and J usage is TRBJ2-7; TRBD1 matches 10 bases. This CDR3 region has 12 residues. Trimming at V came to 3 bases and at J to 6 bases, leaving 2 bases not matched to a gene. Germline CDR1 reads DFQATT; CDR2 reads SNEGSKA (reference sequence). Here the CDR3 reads CSARTGGVEQYF. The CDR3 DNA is TGCAGTGCTAGGACAGGGGGCGTCGAGCAGTACTTC.

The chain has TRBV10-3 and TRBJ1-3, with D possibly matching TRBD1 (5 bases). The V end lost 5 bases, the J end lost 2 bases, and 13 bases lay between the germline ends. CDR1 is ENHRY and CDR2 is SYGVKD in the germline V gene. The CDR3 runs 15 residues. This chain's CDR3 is CAISYSLGPGNTIYF. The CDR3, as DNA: TGTGCCATCAGTTACTCGCTGGGGCCTGGAAACACCATATATTTT.

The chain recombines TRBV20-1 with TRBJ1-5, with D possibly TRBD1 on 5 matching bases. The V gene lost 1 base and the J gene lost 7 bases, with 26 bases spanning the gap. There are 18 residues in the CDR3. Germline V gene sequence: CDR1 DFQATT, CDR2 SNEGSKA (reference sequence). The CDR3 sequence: CSARVLDSRTMVRQPQHF. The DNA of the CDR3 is TGCAGTGCTAGAGTGTTGGACTCCAGGACAATGGTCAGGCAGCCCCAGCATTTT.

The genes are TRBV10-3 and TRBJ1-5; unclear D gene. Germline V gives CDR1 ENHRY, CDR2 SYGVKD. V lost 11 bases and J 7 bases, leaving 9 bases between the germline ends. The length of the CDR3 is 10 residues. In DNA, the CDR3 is TGTGCCGCAGAGGGACAGCCCCAGCATTTT. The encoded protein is CAAEGQPQHF.

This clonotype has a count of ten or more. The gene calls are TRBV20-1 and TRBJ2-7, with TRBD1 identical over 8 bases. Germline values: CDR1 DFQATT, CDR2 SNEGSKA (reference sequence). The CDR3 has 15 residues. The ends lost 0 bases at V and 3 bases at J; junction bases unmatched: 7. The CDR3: CSARDRDRGSYEQYF. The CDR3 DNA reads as TGCAGTGCTAGAGATCGCGACAGGGGAAGCTACGAGCAGTACTTC.

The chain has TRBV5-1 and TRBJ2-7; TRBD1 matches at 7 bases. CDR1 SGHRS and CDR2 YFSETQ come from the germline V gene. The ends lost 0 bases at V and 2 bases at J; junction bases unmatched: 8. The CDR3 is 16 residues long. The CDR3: CASSLGPGQLAYEQYF. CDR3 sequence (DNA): TGCGCCAGCAGCTTGGGACCGGGACAGCTAGCCTACGAGCAGTACTTC.

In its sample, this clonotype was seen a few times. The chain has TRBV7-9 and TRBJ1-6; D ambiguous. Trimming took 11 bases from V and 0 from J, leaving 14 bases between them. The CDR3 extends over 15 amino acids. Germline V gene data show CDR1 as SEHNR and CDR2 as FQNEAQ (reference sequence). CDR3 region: CAWSDGSSYNSPLHF. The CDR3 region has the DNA TGTGCCTGGAGTGACGGGAGCTCCTATAATTCACCCCTCCACTTT.

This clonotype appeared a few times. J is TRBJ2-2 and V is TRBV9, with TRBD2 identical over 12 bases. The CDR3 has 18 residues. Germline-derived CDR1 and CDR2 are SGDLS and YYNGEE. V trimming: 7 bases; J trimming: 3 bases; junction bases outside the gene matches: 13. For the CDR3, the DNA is TGTGCCAGCTCACCACGGCTAGCGGGAGGGCCTGACACCGGGGAGCTGTTTTTT. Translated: CASSPRLAGGPDTGELFF.

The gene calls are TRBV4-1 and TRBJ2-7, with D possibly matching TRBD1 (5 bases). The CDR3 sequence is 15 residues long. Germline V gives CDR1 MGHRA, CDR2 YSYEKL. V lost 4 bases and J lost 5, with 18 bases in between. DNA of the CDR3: TGCGCCAGCAGCCGGAACGGACACCTCACGGACGAGCAGTACTTC. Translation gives CASSRNGHLTDEQYF.

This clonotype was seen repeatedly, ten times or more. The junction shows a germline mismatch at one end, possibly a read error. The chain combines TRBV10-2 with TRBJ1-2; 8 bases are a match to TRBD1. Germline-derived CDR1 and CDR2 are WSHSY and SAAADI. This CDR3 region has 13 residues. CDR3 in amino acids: CASRVTGDYGYTF. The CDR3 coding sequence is TGTGCCAGCAGGGTGACAGGGGACTATGGCTACACCTTC.